What follows is one TCR beta chain and its context. The junction departs from the called germline gene at one end, perhaps through a read error. The data derive from a study of blood T cell repertoires in COVID-19. Study background: Researchers got acute and convalescent COVID-19 samples from the United States, Italy and Spain. T cells, B-cell-depleted T cells, or PBMCs provided the cDNA or gDNA that served as material.

As originally analysed: Reference gene primers were amplified, and this amplification served to estimate nucleated cell counts. Sequenced by immunoSEQ multiplex PCR; TCRdb stores in-frame clones only, minus some. The DNA was the basis for D and trimming; V, J and clone size are from that table. Of roughly 150,000 clones listed, about 88% are singletons. The Seattle patients, enrolled during active infection, were followed longitudinally. The CDR3 covers 13 residues. Germline loops: CDR1 MRHNA, CDR2 SNTAGT. Sequencing was performed on peripheral blood. The TCR sequence derives from a woman between 55 and 75 years old with COVID-19, enrolled during active disease. This chain connects TRBV6-4 to TRBJ2-2; the match to TRBD2 covers 7 bases. This chain's CDR3 is CVSSREGAGELFF. The CDR3 nucleotides are TGTGTCAGCAGTAGGGAGGGCGCCGGGGAGCTGTTTTTT.